This record covers a single T cell receptor (beta chain). Trimming removed 3 bases at V and 5 bases at J, with 10 bases between. This CDR3 has 13 amino acids. CDR1 LGHDT and CDR2 YNNKEL come from the germline V gene (reference sequence). The data were produced by immunoSEQ multiplex PCR, yet TCRdb's version contains in-frame clones alone and is incomplete. The sample consists of over 100,000 clones, more than 90% of them appearing once. This sample was taken from a study of blood T cell repertoires in COVID-19. The TCR comes from a man younger than 30 with acute or convalescent COVID-19. Input material: peripheral blood. The chain carries TRBV3-1 (or the pseudogene TRBV3-2) and TRBJ2-5, with D unresolved. The CDR3, as DNA: TGTGCCAGCAGCCATACTAATAGGGAGACCCAGTACTTC. Encoded protein: CASSHTNRETQYF.